The clone carrying this T cell receptor beta chain appeared many times. The data stem from a study of T cells in Graves' hyperthyroidism and ophthalmopathy. From RNA transcripts, TCR beta CDR3 regions were amplified. The HTBI primer set drove a first-round RT-PCR of the TCR CDR3. MiXCR was run by TCRdb on the multiplex PCR reads, yielding one entry per CDR3 protein. The sample contains over 250,000 distinct CDR3 sequences, roughly 13% of which appear only once. The clonotype was recovered from a woman in her thirties or forties with Graves' ophthalmopathy. Sequencing was performed on blood.

CDR3 DNA: TGTGCCTGGAGTGGAGGAACCGATCAGCCCCAGCATTTT. This codes for CAWSGGTDQPQHF. This sequence joins TRBV30 and TRBJ1-5, with D uncertain. CDR3 length: 13 amino acids. V was clipped by 1 base and J by 5 bases, with 9 bases between them. Germline V CDR1 and CDR2: GTSNPN, SVGIG (reference sequence).